The 27 T cell receptor beta chains below were found in one sample sequenced in a study of blood T cells in healthy people across ages. With a J-beta primer mix and a sample-barcoded 5' primer, a second PCR ran roughly 6 to 11 cycles. Using its own MiXCR run on the 5' RACE reads, TCRdb lists one record per CDR3 protein. The sample records 550,000 to 700,000 distinct CDR3 sequences, roughly a quarter being singletons. The sample comprised blood. The receptors come from a woman in her sixties or seventies in good health.

The V gene is TRBV2, the J gene TRBJ2-2, with 9 positions matching TRBD1. Losses at the gene ends were 7 bases for V and 4 bases for J; bases not matched to a gene: 7. The germline gives CDR1 SNHLY, CDR2 FYNNEI. The CDR3 has 15 residues. The chain's CDR3 is CASILQGAGTGELFF. The CDR3 bases are TGTGCCAGCATTCTACAGGGGGCCGGCACCGGGGAGCTGTTTTTT.

This clonotype appeared a few times. The chain combines TRBV29-1 with TRBJ2-3; TRBD1 is a possible D gene (5 bases). There are 16 residues in the CDR3. Germline CDR1 SQVTM, CDR2 ANQGSEA. CDR3 nucleotides: TGCGGCTTGACCCCGCAAAGACAGCCCCTCACAGATACGCAGTATTTT. Translating it yields CGLTPQRQPLTDTQYF.

This clonotype has just a few counts. The chain links TRBV7-2 to TRBJ2-5; D is tentatively TRBD1 or TRBD2 (5 bases each). The closer fit of TRBJ2-7 to the DNA end suggests the J call may be wrong. The germline CDR1 and CDR2 sequences are SGHTA and FQGNSA. This CDR3 contains 17 residues. This chain's CDR3 is CASSLLALRGTAYEQYF. The CDR3, as DNA: TGTGCCAGCAGCCTCTTAGCCTTGAGAGGGACCGCCTACGAGCAGTACTTC.

This clonotype was found a few times. J is TRBJ2-4 and V is TRBV29-1, with D hard to call. The CDR3 extends over 15 amino acids. CDR1 is SQVTM and CDR2 is ANQGSEA in the germline V gene. V lost 6 bases to trimming and J lost 0 bases, with 15 bases between them. The CDR3 DNA reads as TGCAGCGTCGCTCACGGAATCCTAGCCAAAAACATTCAGTACTTC. Protein: CSVAHGILAKNIQYF. Drawing the rest from reference TRBV29-1 and TRBJ2-4, the complete variable domain is SAVISQKPSRDICQRGTSLTIQCQVDSQVTMMFWYRQQPGQSLTLIATANQGSEATYESGFVIDKFPISRPNLTFSTLTVSNMSPEDSSIYLCSVAHGILAKNIQYFGAGTRLSVL.

The V and J genes are TRBV25-1 and TRBJ1-2, with D tentatively TRBD1 (6 bases). The CDR3 has 17 amino acids. V gave up 4 bases and J gave up 2 bases, with 20 bases separating them. Germline V gene lookup returns CDR1 MGHDK and CDR2 SYGVNS. CDR3 sequence: CASSGTPGQSGNYGYTF. As DNA, the CDR3 is TGTGCCAGCAGTGGGACCCCGGGACAATCCGGGAACTATGGCTACACCTTC.

The chain combines TRBV7-9 with TRBJ1-4, with a possible D match to TRBD1 (5 bases). The length of the CDR3 is 14 residues. Trimming removed 5 bases at V and 5 bases at J, with 12 bases between. From germline, CDR1 is SEHNR and CDR2 FQNEAQ (reference sequence). The CDR3 DNA follows: TGTGCCAGCAGCCTGACAGACAAGAATGAAAAACTGTTTTTT. This sequence encodes CASSLTDKNEKLFF.

The chain links TRBV20-1 to TRBJ2-4, with a tentative D call TRBD1 (7 bases). CDR1 DFQATT and CDR2 SNEGSKA come from the germline V gene (reference sequence). This CDR3 region has 13 residues. CDR3 DNA: TGCAGCGAGAGACAGGGAGGCAAAAACATTCAGTACTTC. Its translation: CSERQGGKNIQYF.

This clonotype showed up many times. J is TRBJ2-3 and V is TRBV7-3; D possibly corresponds to TRBD2 (6 bases). The CDR3 is made up of 14 amino acids. V was pared by 5 bases and J by 6 bases, with 15 bases between. From germline, CDR1 is SGHTA and CDR2 FQGTGA. The CDR3 DNA reads as TGTGCCAGCAGCGCCGACCTAGCGAGTGATACGCAGTATTTT. Its translation: CASSADLASDTQYF.

The rearrangement uses TRBV29-1 and TRBJ1-4; no clear D. Trimming shortened V by 4 bases and J by 7 bases, and 10 bases separated the two germline ends. Germline CDR1 is SQVTM and CDR2 is ANQGSEA. There are 12 residues in the CDR3. Here the CDR3 DNA reads TGCAGCGTTGGATGGGAAAGTGAAAAACTGTTTTTT. Translated, it gives CSVGWESEKLFF.

This clonotype was seen more than once but under ten times. The gene calls are TRBV10-3 and TRBJ1-2; TRBD1 matches at 8 bases. J was trimmed by 7 bases and V by 3 bases; bases with no gene match: 4. This CDR3 contains 13 residues. Germline lookup yields CDR1 ENHRY and CDR2 SYGVKD. The CDR3 loop reads CAISDQGAGGYTF. CDR3 bases: TGTGCCATCAGTGACCAGGGGGCGGGTGGCTACACCTTC.

The V and J genes are TRBV11-2 and TRBJ1-1; 10 bases map to TRBD1. With V trimmed by 5 bases and J by 1 base, 7 bases remained unmatched. The CDR3 has 16 amino acids. Germline assignment: CDR1 SGHAT and CDR2 FQNNGV. CDR3 nucleotide sequence: TGTGCCAGCAGCAATCGACAGGGGGCCGGGAACACTGAAGCTTTCTTT. Its translation is CASSNRQGAGNTEAFF.

This clonotype was seen a handful of times. This chain connects TRBV4-3 to TRBJ1-1; D not certain. V dropped 1 base and J dropped 0 bases, with 15 bases sitting between them. The CDR3 runs 17 residues. CDR1 is LGHNA and CDR2 is YSLEER in the germline V gene. This CDR3 is CASSQVLTTRLNTEAFF. The CDR3 DNA reads as TGCGCCAGCAGCCAAGTGCTTACAACGAGATTGAACACTGAAGCTTTCTTT.

This clonotype was counted a few times. J is TRBJ2-1 and V is TRBV20-1; TRBD2 matches 7 bases. CDR3 length: 14 residues. The junction had 7 bases not matched to a gene; V was cut back by 3 bases and J by 5 bases. Germline V gives CDR1 DFQATT, CDR2 SNEGSKA (reference sequence). DNA of the CDR3: TGCAGTGCTAGCACGGGGGGACCTAACAATGAGCAGTTCTTC. Protein: CSASTGGPNNEQFF.

The gene calls are TRBV19 and TRBJ2-1, with 8 positions matching TRBD2. V was clipped by 8 bases and J by 4 bases; unmatched bases: 10. This CDR3 comprises 15 residues. CDR1 and CDR2 (germline): LNHDA, SQIVND (reference sequence). The CDR3 region has the DNA TGTGCCAGTTCGAGAAATAGCGGGGAGTACAATGAGCAGTTCTTC. This gives the protein CASSRNSGEYNEQFF. Full variable domain (outside the CDR3, taken from reference TRBV19 and TRBJ2-1): DGGITQSPKYLFRKEGQNVTLSCEQNLNHDAMYWYRQDPGQGLRLIYYSQIVNDFQKGDIAEGYSVSREKKESFPLTVTSAQKNPTAFYLCASSRNSGEYNEQFFGPGTRLTVL.

The chain has TRBV24-1 and TRBJ2-5; 7 nucleotides match TRBD1. TRBJ2-1 matches the DNA end more closely, so the J call is doubtful. This CDR3 has 14 residues. The germline V gene encodes CDR1 KGHDR and CDR2 SFDVKD. The CDR3: CATSDPTGIDEQFF. CDR3 bases: TGTGCCACCAGTGACCCGACAGGGATCGATGAGCAGTTCTTC.

The chain employs TRBV2 and TRBJ2-1, with D perhaps matching TRBD2 (7 bases). The CDR3 loop spans 12 amino acids. The germline V gene encodes CDR1 SNHLY and CDR2 FYNNEI. V shed 1 base and J shed 15 bases, with 13 bases lying between them. In DNA, the CDR3 is TGTGCCAGCAGTGAAGAAGGGGGGGCGGTGTTCTTC. It codes for CASSEEGGAVFF.

As for this clonotype: Relative to the germline gene, one junction end is altered; a read error may explain this. Written as DNA, the CDR3 is TGTGCCAGCAGACCCCGGAAGGGACAAGAGGCCCAGTACTTC. Protein sequence: CASRPRKGQEAQYF. V usage is TRBV6-6 and J usage is TRBJ2-5; tentatively, D is TRBD1 (6 bases). The CDR3 is made up of 14 amino acids. The V gene's germline CDR1 is MNHNY and CDR2 SVGAGI (reference sequence).

This clonotype has only one observation. The gene calls are TRBV7-9 and TRBJ1-1; D ambiguous. The CDR3 extends over 13 amino acids. Trimming removed 1 base from V and 3 bases from J, with 6 bases in between. Germline V lookup: CDR1 SEHNR, CDR2 FQNEAQ (reference sequence). DNA of the CDR3: TGTGCCAGCAGCTTAGAGAGTCACACTGAAGCTTTCTTT. Its translation: CASSLESHTEAFF.

This chain connects TRBV6-5 to TRBJ2-2, with a possible D match to TRBD1 (6 bases). Between the trimmed V and J ends, which lost 6 bases and 5 bases, there was a span of 16 bases. CDR3 length: 15 residues. From germline, CDR1 is MNHEY and CDR2 SVGAGI. The DNA for the CDR3 is TGTGCCAGCAGGGGCAGACCCAGGGGTACCGGGGAGCTGTTTTTT. Its protein is CASRGRPRGTGELFF.

This clonotype was seen only once. The chain recombines TRBV30 with TRBJ1-4; possibly TRBD1 for D (6 bases). V was pared by 2 bases and J by 4 bases, with 8 bases between. Germline V CDR1 and CDR2: GTSNPN, SVGIG (reference sequence). This CDR3 has 13 amino acids. CDR3: CAWSHRVNEKLFF. CDR3 nucleotides: TGTGCCTGGAGTCACAGGGTTAATGAAAAACTGTTTTTT.

This chain uses TRBV4-3 with TRBJ2-2, with 12 bases identical to TRBD2. After removal of 4 bases from V and 8 bases from J, the junction contained 11 bases not matched to a gene. Germline V CDR1 and CDR2: LGHNA, YSLEER. CDR3 length: 17 residues. CDR3 residues: CASSLNGLAGGLGELFF. Here the CDR3 DNA reads TGCGCCAGCAGCCTTAACGGGCTAGCGGGGGGGCTTGGGGAGCTGTTTTTT.

This clonotype was seen a handful of times. The chain recombines TRBV7-2 with TRBJ1-2; perhaps TRBD1 as D (6 bases). Germline CDR1 and CDR2: SGHTA and FQGNSA. Trimming pared 5 bases from V and 4 bases from J, leaving 11 bases between. The CDR3 runs 13 residues. CDR3 nucleotide sequence: TGTGCCAGCAGCCAAGGACAGACCTATGGCTACACCTTC. It translates to CASSQGQTYGYTF.

The rearrangement uses TRBV5-1 and TRBJ2-7; no clear D gene. The V end was cut by 1 base, the J end by 0 bases, with 11 bases between. This CDR3 has 15 residues. CDR1 and CDR2 (germline): SGHRS, YFSETQ. CDR3 in DNA: TGCGCCAGCAGCTTGCTGGGTAGGAGCTCCTACGAGCAGTACTTC. It is translated as CASSLLGRSSYEQYF.

J is TRBJ2-5 and V is TRBV4-3; TRBD2 aligns across 11 bases. V lost 3 bases, J lost 4 bases, and 13 bases stayed unmatched. Germline loops: CDR1 LGHNA, CDR2 YSLEER. This CDR3 is built from 18 residues. CDR3 in amino acids: CASSHRLAGGPEIETQYF. The CDR3 coding sequence is TGCGCCAGCAGCCATCGCTTAGCGGGGGGGCCAGAGATAGAGACCCAGTACTTC.

A word on this clonotype: No conserved phenylalanine or tryptophan is present at the end of the CDR3, so a read error is the likely explanation. V gene TRBV4-2 combines with J gene TRBJ1-1; 7 positions agree with TRBD1. The CDR3 runs 15 residues. Germline V gives CDR1 LGHNA, CDR2 YNFKEQ. The V gene end was trimmed by 4 bases and the J gene end by 6 bases; junction bases not matched to a gene: 11. CDR3 coding DNA: TGTGCCAGCAGCCCGACAGGGACATCACGGGCTGAAGCTTTCCTT. Translating it yields CASSPTGTSRAEAFL.

This clonotype was seen many times. V and J are TRBV7-9 and TRBJ1-2, with D possibly being TRBD1 (5 bases). The V gene lost 1 base and the J gene lost 0 bases, with 9 bases spanning the gap. From germline, CDR1 is SEHNR and CDR2 FQNEAQ (reference sequence). This CDR3 is 15 amino acids long. CDR3 residues: CASSLGRAANYGYTF. In DNA, the CDR3 is TGTGCCAGCAGCTTAGGCAGGGCGGCTAACTATGGCTACACCTTC. Full variable domain (remainder filled in from reference TRBV7-9 and TRBJ1-2): DTGVSQNPRHKITKRGQNVTFRCDPISEHNRLYWYRQTLGQGPEFLTYFQNEAQLEKSRLLSDRFSAERPKGSFSTLEIQRTEQGDSAMYLCASSLGRAANYGYTFGSGTRLTVV.

The V and J genes are TRBV20-1 and TRBJ2-3; D is uncertain. CDR3 length: 16 residues. With 1 base removed from V and 5 bases from J, the gap between germline ends came to 19 bases. Germline values: CDR1 DFQATT, CDR2 SNEGSKA (reference sequence). For the CDR3, the DNA is TGCAGTGCTAGAGTTCTAGTGGTCATCGGCGGAGATACGCAGTATTTT. Translation: CSARVLVVIGGDTQYF.